The rows below give T cell receptor beta chains drawn from one sample of a study of T-cell memory formation after mild COVID-19. MiXCR, applied by TCRdb to the 5' RACE reads, yields one record per CDR3 protein. The sample lists about 350,000 distinct CDR3 sequences; approximately 14% were seen once. Source material: PBMCs or a T cell subset sorted from them (not recorded which). Every receptor here comes from a man between 18 and 35 years old who had mild COVID-19 (a few samples of this study predate the infection). Cell type and time point are not known. Each CDR3 is given with its conserved first and last residue. A D gene is named only where the DNA matches it firmly. Clone size, where shown, is once, few, many, or a class for clones that have expanded.

V gene,clone size,J gene,D gene,CDR3 protein,CDR3 DNA
TRBV6-1,.,TRBJ2-6,.,CASSDGASGANVLTF,TGTGCCAGCAGTGACGGAGCCTCTGGGGCCAACGTCCTGACTTTC
TRBV29-1,.,TRBJ1-2,TRBD1,CSVSDRGFGYTF,TGCAGCGTCTCCGACAGGGGGTTTGGCTACACCTTC
TRBV20-1,many,TRBJ2-3,.,CSARDAMGTDTQYF,TGCAGTGCTAGAGATGCGATGGGCACAGATACGCAGTATTTT
TRBV12-3/TRBV12-4,.,TRBJ1-2,.,CASRPPDVNYGYTF,TGTGCCAGCAGGCCACCCGACGTCAACTATGGCTACACCTTC
TRBV6-6,once,TRBJ1-5,.,CASSFDRNNQPQHF,TGTGCCAGCAGCTTCGACAGGAACAATCAGCCCCAGCATTTT
TRBV5-1,few,TRBJ2-5,TRBD2,CASSSGLAGTETQYF,TGCGCCAGCAGCTCGGGACTAGCGGGGACGGAGACCCAGTACTTC
TRBV15,few,TRBJ2-7,.,CATSEPGDSSYEQYF,TGTGCCACCAGCGAGCCAGGAGACAGTTCCTACGAGCAGTACTTC
TRBV9,.,TRBJ2-2,.,CASSVEAREDTGELFF,TGTGCCAGCAGCGTAGAAGCCAGGGAGGACACCGGGGAGCTGTTTTTT
TRBV7-2,few,TRBJ2-5,TRBD1,CASSRARDRARGTQYF,TGTGCCAGCAGCCGAGCCCGGGACAGGGCGCGTGGGACCCAGTACTTC
TRBV27,.,TRBJ2-2,.,CASIQWDRLNTGELFF,TGTGCCAGCATCCAGTGGGACCGACTCAACACCGGGGAGCTGTTTTTT
TRBV19,few,TRBJ1-2,TRBD1,CASSIATGTGVYGYTF,TGTGCCAGTAGTATCGCAACAGGGACAGGGGTGTATGGCTACACCTTC
TRBV20-1,few,TRBJ2-5,.,CSARGLVLAETQYF,TGCAGTGCTAGAGGACTAGTTTTGGCAGAGACCCAGTACTTC
TRBV20-1,.,TRBJ1-5,.,CSARGEPGQPQHF,TGCAGTGCTAGGGGGGAGCCGGGCCAGCCCCAGCATTTT
TRBV5-1,.,TRBJ1-5,TRBD1,CASSSGGVPTPLRQSNQPQHF,TGCGCCAGCAGCTCAGGGGGCGTCCCAACCCCATTGCGGCAAAGCAATCAGCCCCAGCATTTT
TRBV5-6,few,TRBJ1-6,.,CASSLAQGNSPLHF,TGTGCCAGCAGCTTGGCCCAGGGGAATTCACCCCTCCACTTT
TRBV20-1,.,TRBJ2-2,.,CSAPDPGKNTGELFF,TGCAGTGCTCCTGATCCGGGAAAGAACACCGGGGAGCTGTTTTTT
TRBV27,few,TRBJ1-5,.,CASSLSAGGNQPQHF,TGTGCCAGCAGTTTATCGGCCGGGGGCAATCAGCCCCAGCATTTT
TRBV6-2/TRBV6-3,.,TRBJ1-5,.,CASSSAGSNQPQHF,TGTGCCAGCAGTTCAGCGGGTAGCAATCAGCCCCAGCATTTT
TRBV7-9,few,TRBJ2-5,.,CASSLDFQTNQETQYF,TGTGCCAGCAGCTTAGATTTCCAGACCAACCAAGAGACCCAGTACTTC
TRBV4-1,.,TRBJ2-7,TRBD1,CASSQIAGTTGGYEQYF,TGCGCCAGCAGCCAAATAGCCGGGACCACAGGGGGGTACGAGCAGTACTTC
TRBV10-3,.,TRBJ2-5,.,CAISEDSQETQYF,TGTGCCATCAGTGAAGACAGCCAAGAGACCCAGTACTTC
TRBV18,few,TRBJ2-1,TRBD2,CASSPPGQRGGNEQFF,TGTGCCAGCTCACCACCCGGCCAGCGGGGGGGGAATGAGCAGTTCTTC